This entry lists 22 T cell receptor beta chains sequenced from one sample in a study of spatial heterogeneity in lung cancer. Each CDR3 protein gets one entry after TCRdb re-called the 5' RACE reads with MiXCR. The sample yields approximately 21,000 distinct CDR3 sequences, about 3% seen once. Stated time point: sample taken at primary tumor resection. Sequencing used PBMCs, obtained at surgery. Source of these receptors: a female donor with early-stage non-small cell lung cancer.

Many counts were recorded for this clonotype. The gene calls are TRBV29-1 and TRBJ2-3; 12 bases fit TRBD2. Germline trimming cut 2 bases from V and 2 bases from J; bases unmatched to any gene: 5. Germline CDR1 reads SQVTM; CDR2 reads ANQGSEA. The CDR3 spans 16 residues. The chain's CDR3 is CSVEKRLAGDTDTQYF. As DNA, the CDR3 is TGCAGCGTTGAAAAGAGACTAGCGGGGGACACAGATACGCAGTATTTT.

This clonotype was seen repeatedly, ten times or more. V gene TRBV13 combines with J gene TRBJ2-5; TRBD1 matches at 10 bases. CDR3 length: 15 residues. After removal of 5 bases from V and 6 bases from J, the junction contained 9 bases not matched to a gene. Looked up from germline, CDR1 is PRHDT and CDR2 is FYEKMQ (reference sequence). The CDR3 DNA reads as TGTGCCAGCAGCAACTCCCGGACAGGGGGGAAGACCCAGTACTTC. Amino acid sequence: CASSNSRTGGKTQYF.

The sample holds many counts of this clonotype. This sequence joins TRBV3-1 and TRBJ2-7; no clear D gene. Germline values: CDR1 LGHDT, CDR2 YNNKEL (reference sequence). V was trimmed by 1 base and J by 3 bases, leaving 13 bases between them. CDR3 size: 15 residues. The CDR3 loop is CASSQGYSQGYEQYF. The CDR3 DNA is TGTGCCAGCAGCCAAGGTTACAGCCAAGGCTACGAGCAGTACTTC.

This clonotype was seen only a few times. The chain couples TRBV2 to TRBJ2-3; TRBD2 agrees at 8 bases. After removal of 7 bases from V and 4 bases from J, the junction contained 10 bases not matched to a gene. Germline values: CDR1 SNHLY, CDR2 FYNNEI. The CDR3 is made up of 15 amino acids. The CDR3 nucleotides are TGTGCCAGCACGCCGGGACTAGTGTTGCCAGATACGCAGTATTTT. This translates into CASTPGLVLPDTQYF.

This clonotype has at least ten counts. The chain links TRBV11-2 to TRBJ2-7; D gene unclear. With 3 bases removed from V and 7 bases from J, the gap between germline ends came to 10 bases. Germline values: CDR1 SGHAT, CDR2 FQNNGV. The CDR3 spans 12 residues. Here the CDR3 reads CASSLRPMEQYF. CDR3 nucleotides: TGTGCCAGCAGCTTGCGACCTATGGAGCAGTACTTC.

This clonotype was detected ten times or more. The chain joins TRBV28 to TRBJ2-7; D might be TRBD1 or TRBD2, each matching 5 bases. Germline V gene data show CDR1 as MDHEN and CDR2 as SYDVKM. Trimming shortened V by 5 bases and J by 6 bases, and 14 bases separated the two germline ends. This CDR3 comprises 13 residues. The CDR3 DNA sequence: TGTGCCAGCAGTCCTCCCGGGGCAACCGAGCAGTACTTC. Translated, it gives CASSPPGATEQYF. Drawing the rest from reference TRBV28 and TRBJ2-7, the complete variable domain is DVKVTQSSRYLVKRTGEKVFLECVQDMDHENMFWYRQDPGLGLRLIYFSYDVKMKEKGDIPEGYSVSREKKERFSLILESASTNQTSMYLCASSPPGATEQYFGPGTRLTVT.

A remark on this clonotype: Sequence at one end of the junction differs from germline and may be a read error. The rearrangement joins TRBV10-2 to TRBJ2-2, with TRBD1 identical over 7 bases. This CDR3 has 16 residues. Germline CDR1 and CDR2: WSHSY and SAAADI. As DNA, the CDR3 is TGCGCCTGCAGTGCTATGACAGGGTTTGTCACCGGGGAGCTGTTTTTT. Its protein is CACSAMTGFVTGELFF.

In its sample, this clonotype was seen many times. J is TRBJ2-7 and V is TRBV20-1; D call uncertain. CDR1 DFQATT and CDR2 SNEGSKA come from the germline V gene (reference sequence). The length of the CDR3 is 14 residues. Trimming took off 3 bases at V and 2 bases at J, with 14 bases between the two ends. The CDR3 protein is CSARSDRAPYEQYF. In nucleotides, the CDR3 is TGCAGTGCTAGGTCTGACCGAGCGCCCTACGAGCAGTACTTC.

This clonotype showed up many times. J is TRBJ2-5 and V is TRBV25-1; perhaps TRBD2 as D (5 bases). The V gene lost 4 bases and the J gene lost 2 bases, with 11 bases spanning the gap. Germline-derived CDR1 and CDR2 are MGHDK and SYGVNS. The CDR3 runs to 14 residues. The CDR3 loop reads CASSVASLQETQYF. CDR3 in DNA: TGTGCCAGCAGTGTGGCTAGCCTTCAAGAGACCCAGTACTTC.

This rearrangement joins TRBV27 to TRBJ2-1; 8 bases fit TRBD2. The CDR3 consists of 16 residues. Germline assignment: CDR1 MNHEY and CDR2 SMNVEV (reference sequence). Germline trimming cut 5 bases from V and 9 bases from J; bases unmatched to any gene: 15. CDR3 DNA sequence: TGTGCCAGCAGTCCCGTCGCGAGTAGCGGGATTTTTGAGCAGTTCTTC. Protein sequence: CASSPVASSGIFEQFF.

This chain joins TRBV7-6 and TRBJ2-7; TRBD2 aligns across 14 bases. Germline V gene lookup returns CDR1 SGHVS and CDR2 FNYEAQ. J gave up 6 bases and V 5 bases, and 12 bases lay outside the gene matches. The CDR3 length is 17 residues. The CDR3 bases are TGTGCCAGCAGCCTAGGGACTAGCGGGAGCCCGCCTAGCGAGCAGTACTTC. The encoded protein is CASSLGTSGSPPSEQYF.

This clonotype was seen repeatedly, ten times or more. CDR3 nucleotide sequence: TGTGCCAGCAGTTTACCCGGGACTAGTCACTACGAGCAGTACTTC. Its protein product is CASSLPGTSHYEQYF. This sequence joins TRBV28 and TRBJ2-7, with 8 bases identical to TRBD2. The V gene's germline CDR1 is MDHEN and CDR2 SYDVKM. V dropped 2 bases and J dropped 3; count of bases not matched to a gene: 6. The CDR3 has 15 amino acids.

In its sample, this clonotype was seen many times. V and J are TRBV7-6 and TRBJ2-2; D is possibly TRBD1 or TRBD2 (5 bases each). V lost 3 bases and J lost 4, with 15 bases in between. The CDR3 totals 16 residues. Germline V gene lookup returns CDR1 SGHVS and CDR2 FNYEAQ. The CDR3 nucleotides read TGTGCCAGCAGCTTCCTGTCGACTGGGGGCACCGGGGAGCTGTTTTTT. It is translated as CASSFLSTGGTGELFF.

Ten or more counts support this clonotype. This rearrangement joins TRBV5-4 to TRBJ2-1; D call uncertain. Per the germline V gene, CDR1 is SGHNT and CDR2 is YYREEE (reference sequence). CDR3 size: 13 residues. V shed 5 bases and J shed 5 bases, with 11 bases lying between them. CDR3 bases: TGTGCCAGCAGTTACTGGGTAAACAATGAGCAGTTCTTC. Amino acid sequence: CASSYWVNNEQFF.

This clonotype has a count of ten or more. The V call is TRBV10-3, the J call TRBJ2-1; D uncertain. There are 13 residues in the CDR3. Trimming took 10 bases from V and 5 from J, leaving 15 bases between them. Per germline, CDR1 ENHRY and CDR2 SYGVKD. The CDR3 DNA sequence: TGTGCCACCGGTCCTAACCCCGACAATGAGCAGTTCTTC. Protein sequence: CATGPNPDNEQFF.

This clonotype was counted many times. The chain employs TRBV6-4 and TRBJ1-5; possible D gene TRBD1, 5 bases. The CDR3 spans 18 residues. Looked up from germline, CDR1 is MRHNA and CDR2 is SNTAGT. V shed 0 bases and J shed 2 bases, with 17 bases lying between them. For the CDR3, the DNA is TGTGCCAGCAGTGACTCCTGGGAGGGGAAGTCGGGCAATCAGCCCCAGCATTTT. As protein: CASSDSWEGKSGNQPQHF.

In this sample, this clonotype turned up many times. V and J are TRBV28 and TRBJ1-5; a possible D gene is TRBD1 (5 bases). The V and J ends lost 5 bases and 6 bases respectively, with 23 bases between them. The CDR3 is made up of 17 amino acids. Germline values: CDR1 MDHEN, CDR2 SYDVKM. The CDR3 region is CASSHPARGAGSQPQHF. The CDR3 coding sequence is TGTGCCAGCAGTCACCCCGCGAGGGGCGCGGGAAGTCAGCCCCAGCATTTT.

By sample share, this clonotype is medium-sized (0.01 to 0.1%). This sequence joins TRBV20-1 and TRBJ2-1; D is possibly TRBD2 (6 bases). The CDR3 has 13 residues. V lost 6 bases and J 6 bases, leaving 15 bases between the germline ends. Germline loops: CDR1 DFQATT, CDR2 SNEGSKA (reference sequence). The CDR3 nucleotides read TGCAGTGCGCCGGACGTCGGGGGCAATGAGCAGTTCTTC. This sequence encodes CSAPDVGGNEQFF.

This clonotype has at least ten counts. The chain recombines TRBV11-2 with TRBJ2-1; 9 bases map to TRBD2. V shed 8 bases, J shed 3 bases, and the junction held 14 bases outside the gene matches. The germline CDR1 and CDR2 sequences are SGHAT and FQNNGV. This CDR3 spans 17 amino acids. The CDR3 is CASEAGAGGNNYNEQFF. The CDR3 bases are TGTGCCAGCGAAGCCGGCGCGGGGGGGAATAACTACAATGAGCAGTTCTTC.

In its sample, this clonotype was seen many times. The chain couples TRBV6-6 to TRBJ2-7; 10 bases map to TRBD1. Germline CDR1 reads MNHNY; CDR2 reads SVGAGI (reference sequence). V was clipped by 6 bases and J by 3 bases; unmatched bases: 11. The CDR3 has 16 amino acids. The DNA of the CDR3 is TGTGCCAGCAGCCAACCCCCGGGACAGGGGAACTACGAGCAGTACTTC. It is translated as CASSQPPGQGNYEQYF.

This clonotype showed up just a few times. The CDR3 DNA reads TGCGCCAGCAGCTCCGGGACTAGCGGATTGTACGAGCAGTACTTC. This sequence encodes CASSSGTSGLYEQYF. The chain carries TRBV5-1 and TRBJ2-7, with 11 bases lining up with TRBD2. The ends lost 3 bases at V and 4 bases at J; junction bases unmatched: 6. CDR3 length equals 15 residues. The germline CDR1 and CDR2 sequences are SGHRS and YFSETQ.

This clonotype was detected ten times or more. The chain links TRBV19 to TRBJ1-5; the D is unclear. V was shortened by 3 bases and J by 0 bases, with 6 bases between the two germline ends. The germline gives CDR1 LNHDA, CDR2 SQIVND (reference sequence). The CDR3 sequence is 14 residues long. CDR3 nucleotide sequence: TGTGCCAGTAGTATCGACGGTAGCAATCAGCCCCAGCATTTT. As protein: CASSIDGSNQPQHF. The full variable domain, with the rest looked up from reference TRBV19 and TRBJ1-5, is DGGITQSPKYLFRKEGQNVTLSCEQNLNHDAMYWYRQDPGQGLRLIYYSQIVNDFQKGDIAEGYSVSREKKESFPLTVTSAQKNPTAFYLCASSIDGSNQPQHFGDGTRLSIL.